The 5 T cell receptor beta chains in this list originate from one sample, sequenced in a study of molecular identifiers for immune sequencing clone quantification. TCRdb reprocessed the PCR reads via MiXCR and lists one record per CDR3 protein. Among about 510,000 distinct CDR3 sequences listed, roughly a fifth were seen once. Sample: naive CD8+ T cells from blood, with Jurkat cell RNA spiked in. Regarding subset: FACS-sorted CD8+CD4-CCR7+CD45RA+ naive T cells. The receptors here all came from a human donor in good health. Some libraries in this study had Jurkat cell RNA spiked in.

V is TRBV27 and J is TRBJ1-4; the D is unclear. CDR1 and CDR2 (germline): MNHEY, SMNVEV (reference sequence). V was cut by 1 base and J by 7 bases, with 13 bases left in between. The CDR3 is made up of 15 amino acids. The CDR3 DNA is TGTGCCAGCAGTTTATTGGCTAAACGAGGTGAAAAACTGTTTTTT. This translates into CASSLLAKRGEKLFF.

This clonotype was counted between two and nine times. The V gene is TRBV19, the J gene TRBJ2-2, with 7 bases lining up with TRBD1. Losses at the gene ends were 3 bases for V and 6 bases for J; bases not matched to a gene: 4. From germline, CDR1 is LNHDA and CDR2 SQIVND (reference sequence). The CDR3 has 14 residues. The CDR3 here is CASSIGQEAGELFF. CDR3 nucleotide sequence: TGTGCCAGTAGTATTGGACAGGAGGCCGGGGAGCTGTTTTTT.

CDR3 in DNA: TGTGCCAGCAGTTACCTCAAACAGGGGAGCTACGAGCAGTACTTC. This encodes CASSYLKQGSYEQYF. The chain has TRBV6-2 or TRBV6-3 and TRBJ2-7, with 7 nucleotides matching TRBD1. This CDR3 region has 15 residues. V dropped 2 bases and J dropped 3; count of bases not matched to a gene: 7. Germline CDR1 and CDR2: MNHEY and SVGEGT.

This clonotype has more than one count but fewer than ten. The CDR3 DNA follows: TGTGCCAGCAGCTTAGTAGGTAGCGGGAGCTTCAATGAGCAGTTCTTC. This sequence encodes CASSLVGSGSFNEQFF. The V call is TRBV7-9, the J call TRBJ2-1; 9 bases are shared with TRBD2. The CDR3 runs to 16 residues. CDR1 and CDR2 (germline): SEHNR, FQNEAQ (reference sequence). V shed 1 base, J shed 6 bases, and the junction held 7 bases outside the gene matches.

Only one count was recorded for this clonotype. The rearrangement uses TRBV4-1 and TRBJ2-5; TRBD2 agrees at 9 bases. Germline values: CDR1 MGHRA, CDR2 YSYEKL. There are 19 residues in the CDR3. V was pared by 0 bases and J by 4 bases, with 15 bases of the junction left unmatched. This CDR3 is CASSQDARAGGPEGETQYF. CDR3 DNA: TGCGCCAGCAGCCAAGACGCGCGGGCGGGGGGGCCTGAGGGAGAGACCCAGTACTTC.